This T cell receptor beta chain is drawn from a study of preoperative IRX-2 immunotherapy in early breast cancer. V was pared by 0 bases and J by 2 bases, with 6 bases between. This CDR3 is 14 amino acids long. Germline CDR1 is SGHRS and CDR2 is YFSETQ. Treatment described: preoperative locoregional IRX-2 cytokine immunotherapy. Preoperative locoregional IRX-2 cytokine immunotherapy was tested in the phase Ib source study. Assay used: immunoSEQ multiplex PCR; TCRdb lists only in-frame clones, some missing. The sample records roughly 5,600 clones, roughly 67% being singletons. The sample holds a few counts of this clone.

Sequencing was performed on tumor tissue, taken before IRX-2 immunotherapy. The TCR originated in a human donor with breast cancer. The chain combines TRBV5-1 with TRBJ2-1; D remains unclear. CDR3 residues: CASSLGSTYNEQFF. The DNA of the CDR3 is TGCGCCAGCAGCTTGGGCTCCACCTACAATGAGCAGTTCTTC.